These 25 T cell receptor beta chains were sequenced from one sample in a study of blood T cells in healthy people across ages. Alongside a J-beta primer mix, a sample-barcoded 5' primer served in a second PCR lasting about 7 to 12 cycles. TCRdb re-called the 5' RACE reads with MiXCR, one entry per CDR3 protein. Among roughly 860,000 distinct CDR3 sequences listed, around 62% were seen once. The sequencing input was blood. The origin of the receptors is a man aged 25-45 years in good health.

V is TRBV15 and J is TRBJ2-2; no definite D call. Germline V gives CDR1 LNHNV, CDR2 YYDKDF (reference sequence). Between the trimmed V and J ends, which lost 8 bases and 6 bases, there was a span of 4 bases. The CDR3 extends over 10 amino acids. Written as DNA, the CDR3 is TGTGCCACCGGAGCCGGGGAGCTGTTTTTT. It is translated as CATGAGELFF.

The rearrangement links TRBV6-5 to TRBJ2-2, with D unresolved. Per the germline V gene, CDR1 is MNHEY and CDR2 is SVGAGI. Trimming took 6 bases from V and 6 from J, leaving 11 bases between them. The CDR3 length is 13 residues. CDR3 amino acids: CASSPTNAGELFF. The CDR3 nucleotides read TGTGCCAGCAGCCCCACCAATGCCGGGGAGCTGTTTTTT.

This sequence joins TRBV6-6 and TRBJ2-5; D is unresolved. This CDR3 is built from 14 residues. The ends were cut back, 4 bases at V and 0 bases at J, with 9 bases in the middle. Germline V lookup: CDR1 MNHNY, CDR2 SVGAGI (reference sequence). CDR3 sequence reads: CASSSVTNQETQYF. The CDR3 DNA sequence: TGTGCCAGCAGTTCAGTGACAAACCAAGAGACCCAGTACTTC.

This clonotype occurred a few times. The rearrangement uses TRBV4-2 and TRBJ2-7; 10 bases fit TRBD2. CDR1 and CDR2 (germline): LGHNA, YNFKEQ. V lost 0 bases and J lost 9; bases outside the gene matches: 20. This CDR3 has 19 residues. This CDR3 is CASSQEGLAGGGLRGVQYF. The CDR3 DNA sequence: TGTGCCAGCAGCCAAGAGGGGTTAGCGGGGGGCGGGTTACGAGGTGTGCAGTACTTC.

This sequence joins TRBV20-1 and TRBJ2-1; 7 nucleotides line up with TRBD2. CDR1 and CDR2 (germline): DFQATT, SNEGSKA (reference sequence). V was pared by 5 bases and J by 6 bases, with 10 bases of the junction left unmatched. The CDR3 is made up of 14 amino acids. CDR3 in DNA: TGCAGTGCTGCGAGCGGGGTCAGTTTCAATGAGCAGTTCTTC. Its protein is CSAASGVSFNEQFF.

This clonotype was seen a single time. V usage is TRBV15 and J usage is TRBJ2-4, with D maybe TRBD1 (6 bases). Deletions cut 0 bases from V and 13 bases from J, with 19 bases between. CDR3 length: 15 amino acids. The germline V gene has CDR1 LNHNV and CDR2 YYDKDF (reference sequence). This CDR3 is CATSRDRTAPYGQYF. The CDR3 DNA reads TGTGCCACCAGCAGAGATCGGACAGCCCCCTACGGGCAGTACTTC. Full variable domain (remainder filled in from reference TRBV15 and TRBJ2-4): DAMVIQNPRYQVTQFGKPVTLSCSQTLNHNVMYWYQQKSSQAPKLLFHYYDKDFNNEADTPDNFQSRRPNTSFCFLDIRSPGLGDTAMYLCATSRDRTAPYGQYFGAGTRLSVL.

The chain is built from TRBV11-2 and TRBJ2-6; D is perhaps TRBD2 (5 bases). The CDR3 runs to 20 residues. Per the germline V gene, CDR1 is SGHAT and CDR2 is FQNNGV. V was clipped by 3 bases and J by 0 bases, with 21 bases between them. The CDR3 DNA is TGTGCCAGCAGCTTTTTCCCCTTAATAAGCGGAAGCTCTGGGGCCAACGTCCTGACTTTC. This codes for CASSFFPLISGSSGANVLTF.

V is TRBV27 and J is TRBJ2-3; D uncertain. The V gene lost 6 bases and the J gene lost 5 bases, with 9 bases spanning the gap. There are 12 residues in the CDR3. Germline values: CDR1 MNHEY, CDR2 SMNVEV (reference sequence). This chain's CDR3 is CASRSTGDTQYF. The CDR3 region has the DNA TGTGCCAGCAGATCGACCGGAGATACGCAGTATTTT.

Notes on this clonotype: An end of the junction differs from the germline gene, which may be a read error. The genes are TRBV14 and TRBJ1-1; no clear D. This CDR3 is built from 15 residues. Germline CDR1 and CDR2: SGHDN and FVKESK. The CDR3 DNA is TGTGCCAGCTGCCAAGATTGGCTCGGACGAACTGAAGCTTTCTTT. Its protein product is CASCQDWLGRTEAFF.

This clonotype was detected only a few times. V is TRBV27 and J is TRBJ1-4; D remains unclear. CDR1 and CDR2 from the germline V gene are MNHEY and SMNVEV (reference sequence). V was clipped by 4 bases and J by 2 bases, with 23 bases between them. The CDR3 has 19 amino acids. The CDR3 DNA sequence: TGTGCCAGCAGTTCGGGTCGCGTAGGGCGGGATAGGACTAATGAAAAACTGTTTTTT. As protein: CASSSGRVGRDRTNEKLFF.

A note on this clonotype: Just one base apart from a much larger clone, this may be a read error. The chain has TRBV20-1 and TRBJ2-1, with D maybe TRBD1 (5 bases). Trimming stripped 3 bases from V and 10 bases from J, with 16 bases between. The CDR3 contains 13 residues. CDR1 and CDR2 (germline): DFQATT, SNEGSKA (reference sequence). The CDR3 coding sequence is TGCAGTGCTAGCGGCCAGGGATTCTACGAGCAGTTCTTC. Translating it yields CSASGQGFYEQFF.

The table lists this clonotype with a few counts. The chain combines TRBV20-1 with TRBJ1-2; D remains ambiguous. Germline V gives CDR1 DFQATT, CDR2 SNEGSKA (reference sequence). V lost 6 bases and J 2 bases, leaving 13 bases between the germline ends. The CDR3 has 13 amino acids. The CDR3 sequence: CSALGYTNYGYTF. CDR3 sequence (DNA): TGCAGTGCCTTGGGGTATACGAACTATGGCTACACCTTC.

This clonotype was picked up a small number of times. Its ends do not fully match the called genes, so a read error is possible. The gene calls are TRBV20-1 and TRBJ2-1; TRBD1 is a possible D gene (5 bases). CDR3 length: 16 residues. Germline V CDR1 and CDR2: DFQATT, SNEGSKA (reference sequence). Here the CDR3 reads CSALSRATRAYDEQFF. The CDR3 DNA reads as TGCAGTGCCCTTAGCAGGGCGACTCGAGCCTACGATGAGCAGTTCTTC.

Written as DNA, the CDR3 is TGTGCCAGCAGCATCAATGGACTAGCGGCTAACACCGGGGAGCTGTTTTTT. Encoded protein: CASSINGLAANTGELFF. The V gene is TRBV7-2, the J gene TRBJ2-2; 10 bases agree with TRBD2. Germline V CDR1 and CDR2: SGHTA, FQGNSA. This CDR3 has 17 amino acids. After removal of 5 bases from V and 2 bases from J, the junction contained 8 bases not matched to a gene.

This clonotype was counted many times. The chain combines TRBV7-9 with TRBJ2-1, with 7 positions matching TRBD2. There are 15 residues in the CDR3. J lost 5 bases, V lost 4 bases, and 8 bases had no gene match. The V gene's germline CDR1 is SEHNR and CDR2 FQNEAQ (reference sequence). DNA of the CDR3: TGTGCCAGCAGCTCCGACGGGGGGTATAACAATGAGCAGTTCTTC. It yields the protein CASSSDGGYNNEQFF.

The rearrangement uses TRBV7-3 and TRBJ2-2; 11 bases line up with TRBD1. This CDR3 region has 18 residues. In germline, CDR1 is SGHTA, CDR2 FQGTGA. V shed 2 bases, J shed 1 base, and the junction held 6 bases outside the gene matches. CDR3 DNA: TGTGCCAGCAGCTTATCCCGGACAGGGGGCGGGAACACCGGGGAGCTGTTTTTT. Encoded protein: CASSLSRTGGGNTGELFF.

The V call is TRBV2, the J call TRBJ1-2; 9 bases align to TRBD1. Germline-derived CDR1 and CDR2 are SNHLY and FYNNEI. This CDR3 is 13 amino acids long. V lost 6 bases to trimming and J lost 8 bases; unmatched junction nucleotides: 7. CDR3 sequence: CASRIQGANGYTF. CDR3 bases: TGTGCCAGCAGGATACAGGGGGCGAACGGCTACACCTTC. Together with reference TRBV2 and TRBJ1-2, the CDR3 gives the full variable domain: EPEVTQTPSHQVTQMGQEVILRCVPISNHLYFYWYRQILGQKVEFLVSFYNNEISEKSEIFDDQFSVERPDGSNFTLKIRSTKLEDSAMYFCASRIQGANGYTFGSGTRLTVV.

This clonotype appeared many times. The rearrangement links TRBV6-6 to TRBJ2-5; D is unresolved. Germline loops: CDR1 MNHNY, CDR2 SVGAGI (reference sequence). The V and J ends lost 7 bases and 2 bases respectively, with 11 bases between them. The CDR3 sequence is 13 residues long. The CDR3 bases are TGTGCCAGCATTGGGTCTACTCAAGAGACCCAGTACTTC. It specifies CASIGSTQETQYF.

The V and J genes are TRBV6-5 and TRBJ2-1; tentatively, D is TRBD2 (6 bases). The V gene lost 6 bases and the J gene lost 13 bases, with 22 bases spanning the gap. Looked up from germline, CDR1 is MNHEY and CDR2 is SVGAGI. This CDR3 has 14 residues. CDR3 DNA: TGTGCCAGCAGAAACAGTTGGGGCGGGGAGACCCAGTTCTTC. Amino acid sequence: CASRNSWGGETQFF.

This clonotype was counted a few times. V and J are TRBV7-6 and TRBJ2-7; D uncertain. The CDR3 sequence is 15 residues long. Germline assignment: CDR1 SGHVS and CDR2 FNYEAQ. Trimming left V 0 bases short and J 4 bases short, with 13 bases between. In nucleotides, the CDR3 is TGTGCCAGCAGCTTAGCCCTTGGTAGCCCATACGAGCAGTACTTC. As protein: CASSLALGSPYEQYF.

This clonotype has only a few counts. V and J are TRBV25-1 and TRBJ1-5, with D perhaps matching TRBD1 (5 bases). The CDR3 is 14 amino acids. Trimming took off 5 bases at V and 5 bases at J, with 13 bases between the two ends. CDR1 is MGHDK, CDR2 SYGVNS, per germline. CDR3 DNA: TGTGCCAGCAGTTCCGGGACGGATTATCAGCCCCAGCATTTT. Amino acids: CASSSGTDYQPQHF.

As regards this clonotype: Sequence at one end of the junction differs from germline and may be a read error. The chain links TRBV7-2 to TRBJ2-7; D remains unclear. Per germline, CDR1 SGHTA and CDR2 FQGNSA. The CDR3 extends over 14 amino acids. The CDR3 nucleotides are TGTGCCAGCAGCCCTTATACGGATAACTACGGGCAGTACTTC. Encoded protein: CASSPYTDNYGQYF.

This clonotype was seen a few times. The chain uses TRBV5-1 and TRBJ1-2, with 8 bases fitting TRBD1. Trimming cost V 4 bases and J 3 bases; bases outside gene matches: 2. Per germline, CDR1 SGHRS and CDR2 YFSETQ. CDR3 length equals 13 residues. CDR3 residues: CASSAGGDYGYTF. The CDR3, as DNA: TGCGCCAGCAGCGCAGGGGGCGACTATGGCTACACCTTC.

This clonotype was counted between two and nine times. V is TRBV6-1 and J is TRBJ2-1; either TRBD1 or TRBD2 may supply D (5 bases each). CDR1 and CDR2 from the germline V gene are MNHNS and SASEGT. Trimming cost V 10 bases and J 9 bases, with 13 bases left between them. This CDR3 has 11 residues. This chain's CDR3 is CATGLGGEQFF. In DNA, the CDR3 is TGTGCCACCGGGCTTGGGGGTGAGCAGTTCTTC.

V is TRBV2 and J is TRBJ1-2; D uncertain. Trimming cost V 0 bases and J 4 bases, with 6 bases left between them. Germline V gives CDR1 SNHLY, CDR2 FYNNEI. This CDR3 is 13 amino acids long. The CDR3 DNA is TGTGCCAGCAGTGAAGCGGAGGGCTATGGCTACACCTTC. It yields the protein CASSEAEGYGYTF.